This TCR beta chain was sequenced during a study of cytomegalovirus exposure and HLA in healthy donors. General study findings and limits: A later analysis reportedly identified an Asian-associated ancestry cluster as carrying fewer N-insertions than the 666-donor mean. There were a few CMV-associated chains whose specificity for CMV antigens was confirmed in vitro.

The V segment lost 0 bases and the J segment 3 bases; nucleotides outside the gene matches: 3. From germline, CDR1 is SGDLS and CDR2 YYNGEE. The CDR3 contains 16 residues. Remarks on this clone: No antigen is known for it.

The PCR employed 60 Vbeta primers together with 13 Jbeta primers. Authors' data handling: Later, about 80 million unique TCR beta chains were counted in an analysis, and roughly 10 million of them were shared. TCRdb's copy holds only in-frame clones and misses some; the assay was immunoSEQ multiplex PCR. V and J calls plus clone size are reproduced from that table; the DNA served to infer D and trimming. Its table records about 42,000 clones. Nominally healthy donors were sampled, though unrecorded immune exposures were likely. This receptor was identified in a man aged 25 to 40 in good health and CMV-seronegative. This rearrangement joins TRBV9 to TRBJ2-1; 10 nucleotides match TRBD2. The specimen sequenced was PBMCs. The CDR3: CASSVEASGGYNEQFF. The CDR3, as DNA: TGTGCCAGCAGCGTAGAAGCTAGCGGGGGCTACAATGAGCAGTTCTTC.